This is a list of T cell receptor beta chains from one sample in a study of T cell changes during pregnancy in multiple sclerosis. Assay: immunoSEQ multiplex PCR; the TCRdb copy retains only in-frame clones and omits some. There are under 95,000 clones in the sample; 75% to 95% occur only once, and about 0.42% lies in the top ten. Sequenced here: CD4+ T cells from peripheral blood mononuclear cells, sampled before pregnancy. The receptors were gathered from a female donor with multiple sclerosis, enrolled in a pregnancy study. CDR3s include the opening cysteine and the closing phenylalanine or tryptophan. D genes are given only for firm matches. For some rows the clone size is stated as once, few or many, or as a class when expanded; others skip it.

cdr3_aa,cdr3_nt,d_call,j_call,clone_size,v_call
CASSLSTSGSYEQYF,TGTGCCAGCAGTTTGTCGACTAGCGGGAGCTACGAGCAGTACTTC,TRBD2,TRBJ2-7,once,TRBV28
CASSFVQETQYF,TGTGCCAGCAGCTTCGTTCAAGAGACCCAGTACTTC,NA,TRBJ2-5,NA,TRBV5-4
CASRRGTSTDTQYF,TGTGCCAGCAGGCGCGGTACTAGCACAGATACGCAGTATTTT,NA,TRBJ2-3,NA,TRBV7-9
CASSLTQSSNYGYTF,TGTGCCAGCAGCTTAACGCAGTCTTCTAACTATGGCTACACCTTC,NA,TRBJ1-2,NA,TRBV7-6
CASLGQPNTEAFF,TGTGCCAGCCTCGGACAGCCGAACACTGAAGCTTTCTTT,NA,TRBJ1-1,once,TRBV28
CASTSRKPETQYF,TGTGCCAGCACCTCCAGGAAGCCAGAGACCCAGTACTTC,NA,TRBJ2-5,NA,TRBV2
CASSRITGAAHGGGTQYF,TGCGCCAGCAGTCGAATCACAGGGGCTGCCCATGGTGGGGGGACCCAGTACTTC,TRBD1,TRBJ2-5,NA,TRBV23-1
CASSEAAGTVNEQYF,TGTGCCAGCAGTGAAGCTGCCGGGACAGTGAACGAGCAGTACTTC,TRBD1,TRBJ2-7,NA,TRBV6-1
CASSSRQGGNTEAFF,TGTGCCAGCAGCTCACGACAGGGGGGAAACACTGAAGCTTTCTTT,TRBD1,TRBJ1-1,few,TRBV7-2
CSARGTYGYTF,TGCAGTGCTAGAGGCACATATGGCTACACCTTC,NA,TRBJ1-2,NA,TRBV20-1
CASSPGQGHGKLFF,TGTGCCAGCAGCCCGGGACAGGGACACGGAAAACTGTTTTTT,TRBD1,TRBJ1-4,NA,TRBV28
CASSDRVRTEAFF,TGTGCCAGCAGCGACAGGGTAAGGACTGAAGCTTTCTTT,TRBD1,TRBJ1-1,NA,TRBV7-9
CASSRAGGSYNEQFF,TGTGCCAGCAGTAGAGCGGGAGGCTCCTACAATGAGCAGTTCTTC,TRBD2,TRBJ2-1,NA,TRBV25-1
CASSWDRGTEAFF,TGTGCCAGCAGTTGGGACAGGGGGACTGAAGCTTTCTTT,TRBD1,TRBJ1-1,few,TRBV6-1
CAWTHPSTGAPYNEQFF,TGTGCCTGGACCCACCCGTCGACAGGGGCCCCCTACAATGAGCAGTTCTTC,TRBD1,TRBJ2-1,NA,TRBV30
CATSKLQGFGANVLTF,TGTGCCACCAGCAAACTACAGGGGTTTGGGGCCAACGTCCTGACTTTC,TRBD1,TRBJ2-6,NA,TRBV15
CASSQDNPNEQFF,TGCGCCAGCAGCCAGGACAATCCCAATGAGCAGTTCTTC,NA,TRBJ2-1,NA,TRBV4-1
CASSLERRRAGELFF,TGTGCCAGCAGCTTAGAACGGCGGAGGGCCGGGGAGCTGTTTTTT,NA,TRBJ2-2,NA,TRBV11-2
CASSYEKISNYGYTF,TGTGCCAGCAGCTACGAAAAGATCTCAAACTATGGCTACACCTTC,NA,TRBJ1-2,NA,TRBV6-1
CASSWGQGYRETQYF,TGCGCCAGCAGCTGGGGACAGGGGTACCGAGAGACCCAGTACTTC,TRBD1,TRBJ2-5,NA,TRBV5-1
CASSQEVGQNYGYTF,TGCGCCAGCAGCCAGGAAGTAGGACAGAACTATGGCTACACCTTC,NA,TRBJ1-2,NA,TRBV5-1
CASSVRTQYF,TGTGCCAGCAGTGTTCGGACCCAGTACTTC,NA,TRBJ2-5,NA,TRBV2
CASSLTGISNQPQHF,TGTGCCAGCAGTTTAACAGGAATTAGCAATCAGCCCCAGCATTTT,NA,TRBJ1-5,NA,TRBV28
CASSSRVYQETQYF,TGTGCCAGCAGCTCCAGGGTGTACCAAGAGACCCAGTACTTC,NA,TRBJ2-5,NA,TRBV7-8
CASRSGVWETQYF,TGTGCCAGCAGGAGCGGGGTATGGGAGACCCAGTACTTC,TRBD2,TRBJ2-5,NA,TRBV6-5
CASARDKILSPLHF,TGTGCCAGCGCTCGGGACAAGATACTATCACCCCTCCACTTT,NA,TRBJ1-6,few,TRBV28
CASSLLTDMNTEAFF,TGCGCCAGCAGCCTACTGACGGACATGAACACTGAAGCTTTCTTT,NA,TRBJ1-1,NA,TRBV5-1
CASSSLEIADTQYF,TGTGCCAGCAGTTCTCTAGAAATTGCAGATACGCAGTATTTT,NA,TRBJ2-3,NA,TRBV27
CATGTFTEAFF,TGTGCCACGGGGACTTTCACTGAAGCTTTCTTT,NA,TRBJ1-1,NA,TRBV19
CASRRQGRYSNQPQHF,TGTGCCAGCAGGAGACAGGGGAGGTATAGCAATCAGCCCCAGCATTTT,TRBD1,TRBJ1-5,NA,TRBV27